This T cell receptor (beta chain) was found in a study of T cell responses to AZD1222 COVID-19 vaccine. Study outcomes and limitations: Baseline seropositivity occurred in only six AZD1222 recipients. Within unmutated variant regions lay the reported targets of nearly half of spike-specific TCRs.

The repertoire was sequenced with immunoSEQ multiplex PCR; TCRdb's copy has only in-frame clones and lacks some. The sample yields 150,000 or so clones, roughly nine tenths seen once. About this clone: Its antigen is as yet unknown.

V was shortened by 3 bases and J by 3 bases, with 18 bases between the two germline ends. Germline V gene data show CDR1 as SGDLS and CDR2 as YYNGEE. The CDR3 runs 16 residues. The material was peripheral blood, obtained on day 0 of AZD1222 vaccination. J is TRBJ2-5 and V is TRBV9, with unresolved D. This TCR came from an adult in good health. The CDR3 protein is CASSDPLGSKKETQYF. CDR3 coding DNA: TGTGCCAGCAGCGACCCCCTTGGAAGTAAAAAAGAGACCCAGTACTTC.